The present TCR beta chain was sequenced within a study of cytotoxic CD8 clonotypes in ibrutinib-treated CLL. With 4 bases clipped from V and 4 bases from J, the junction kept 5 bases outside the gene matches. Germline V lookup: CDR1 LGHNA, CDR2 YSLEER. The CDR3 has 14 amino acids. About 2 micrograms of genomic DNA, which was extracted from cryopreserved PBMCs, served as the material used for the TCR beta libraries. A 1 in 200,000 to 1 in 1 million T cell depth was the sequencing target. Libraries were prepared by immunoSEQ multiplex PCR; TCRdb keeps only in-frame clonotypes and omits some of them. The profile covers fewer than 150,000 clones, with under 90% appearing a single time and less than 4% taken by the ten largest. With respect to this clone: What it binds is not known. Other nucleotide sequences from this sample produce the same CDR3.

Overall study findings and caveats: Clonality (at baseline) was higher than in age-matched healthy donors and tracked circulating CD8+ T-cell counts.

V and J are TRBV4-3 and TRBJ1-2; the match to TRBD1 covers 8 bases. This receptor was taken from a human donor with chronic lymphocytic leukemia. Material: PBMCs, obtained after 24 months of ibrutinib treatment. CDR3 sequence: CASSPGGSGYGYTF. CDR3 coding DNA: TGCGCCAGCAGCCCAGGGGGCTCGGGCTATGGCTACACCTTC.